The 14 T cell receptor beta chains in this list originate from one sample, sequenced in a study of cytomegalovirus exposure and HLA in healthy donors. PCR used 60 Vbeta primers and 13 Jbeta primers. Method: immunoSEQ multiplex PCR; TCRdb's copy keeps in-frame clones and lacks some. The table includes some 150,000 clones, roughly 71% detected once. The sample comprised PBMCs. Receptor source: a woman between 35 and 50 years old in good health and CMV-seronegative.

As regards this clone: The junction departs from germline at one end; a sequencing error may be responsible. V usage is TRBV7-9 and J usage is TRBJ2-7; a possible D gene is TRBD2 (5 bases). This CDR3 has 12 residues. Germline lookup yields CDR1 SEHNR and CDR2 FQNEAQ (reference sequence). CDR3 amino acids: CSSSVGDYEQYF. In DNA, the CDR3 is TGTTCCAGCAGCGTGGGAGACTACGAGCAGTACTTC.

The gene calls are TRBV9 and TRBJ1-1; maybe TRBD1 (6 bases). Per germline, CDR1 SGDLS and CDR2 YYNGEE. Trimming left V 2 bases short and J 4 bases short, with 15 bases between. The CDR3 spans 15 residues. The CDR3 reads CASSVEQVGATEAFF. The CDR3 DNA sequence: TGTGCCAGCAGCGTCGAGCAGGTGGGGGCCACTGAAGCTTTCTTT.

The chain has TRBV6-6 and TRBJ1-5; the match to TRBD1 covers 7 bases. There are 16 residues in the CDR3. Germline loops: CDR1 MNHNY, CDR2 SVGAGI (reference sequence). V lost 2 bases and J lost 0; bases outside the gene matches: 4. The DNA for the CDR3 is TGTGCCAGCAGTTACGGGACAGCGAGTAGCAATCAGCCCCAGCATTTT. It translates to CASSYGTASSNQPQHF.

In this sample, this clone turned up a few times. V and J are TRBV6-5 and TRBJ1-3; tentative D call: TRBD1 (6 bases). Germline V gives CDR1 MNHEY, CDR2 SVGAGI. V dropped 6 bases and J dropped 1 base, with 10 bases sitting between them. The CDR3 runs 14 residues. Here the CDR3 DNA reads TGTGCCAGCAGCTCCGACAGGTCTGGAAACACCATATATTTT. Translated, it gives CASSSDRSGNTIYF.

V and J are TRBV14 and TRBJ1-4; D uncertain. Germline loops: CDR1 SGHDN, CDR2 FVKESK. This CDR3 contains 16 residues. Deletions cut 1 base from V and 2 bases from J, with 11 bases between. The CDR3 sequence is CASSQAPSFTNEKLFF. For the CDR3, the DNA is TGTGCCAGCAGCCAAGCCCCGAGTTTCACTAATGAAAAACTGTTTTTT.

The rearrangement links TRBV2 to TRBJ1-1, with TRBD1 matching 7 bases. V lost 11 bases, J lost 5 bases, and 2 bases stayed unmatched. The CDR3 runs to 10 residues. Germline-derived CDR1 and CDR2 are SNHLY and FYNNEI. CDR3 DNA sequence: TGTGCCCAGGGGGATACTGAAGCTTTCTTT. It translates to CAQGDTEAFF.

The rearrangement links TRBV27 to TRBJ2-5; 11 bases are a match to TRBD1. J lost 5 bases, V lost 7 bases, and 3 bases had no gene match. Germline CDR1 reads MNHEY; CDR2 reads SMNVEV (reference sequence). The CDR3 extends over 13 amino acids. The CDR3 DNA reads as TGTGCCAGCAAGGACAGGGGGCCGGAGACCCAGTACTTC. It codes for CASKDRGPETQYF.

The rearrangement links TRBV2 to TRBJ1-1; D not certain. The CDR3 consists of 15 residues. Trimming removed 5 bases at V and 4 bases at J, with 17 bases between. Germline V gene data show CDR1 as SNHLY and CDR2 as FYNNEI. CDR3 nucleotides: TGTGCCAGCAGTCCACGCCCGGGTACGGGCACTGAAGCTTTCTTT. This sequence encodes CASSPRPGTGTEAFF.

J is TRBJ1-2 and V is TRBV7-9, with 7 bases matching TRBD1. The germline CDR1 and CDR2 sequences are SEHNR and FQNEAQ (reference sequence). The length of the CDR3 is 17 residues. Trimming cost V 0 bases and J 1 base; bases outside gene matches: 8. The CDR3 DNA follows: TGTGCCAGCAGCTTAGCGGTCACAGGGGCGGGTAACTATGGCTACACCTTC. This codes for CASSLAVTGAGNYGYTF.

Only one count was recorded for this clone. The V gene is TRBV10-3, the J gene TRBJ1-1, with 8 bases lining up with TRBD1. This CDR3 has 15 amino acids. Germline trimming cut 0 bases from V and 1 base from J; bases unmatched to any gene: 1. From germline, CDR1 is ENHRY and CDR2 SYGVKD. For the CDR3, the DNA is TGTGCCATCAGTGAGTCGACAGGGGAGAACACTGAAGCTTTCTTT. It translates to CAISESTGENTEAFF.

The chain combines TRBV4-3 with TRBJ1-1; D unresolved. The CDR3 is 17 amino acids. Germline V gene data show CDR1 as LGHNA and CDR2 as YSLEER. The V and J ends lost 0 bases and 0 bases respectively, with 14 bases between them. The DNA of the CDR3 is TGCGCCAGCAGCCAAGACACGGCCGGGGAATTGAACACTGAAGCTTTCTTT. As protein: CASSQDTAGELNTEAFF.

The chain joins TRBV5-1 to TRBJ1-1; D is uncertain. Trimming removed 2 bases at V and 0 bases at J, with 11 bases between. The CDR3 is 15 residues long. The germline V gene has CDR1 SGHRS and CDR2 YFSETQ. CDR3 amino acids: CASSFEEGLNTEAFF. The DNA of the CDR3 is TGCGCCAGCAGCTTCGAGGAGGGTCTGAACACTGAAGCTTTCTTT.

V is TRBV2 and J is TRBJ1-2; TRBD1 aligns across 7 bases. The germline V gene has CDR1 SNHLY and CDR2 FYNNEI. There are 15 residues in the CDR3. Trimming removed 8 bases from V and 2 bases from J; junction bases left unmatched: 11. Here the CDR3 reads CASRPAGGDNYGYTF. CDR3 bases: TGTGCCAGCCGGCCCGCAGGGGGAGACAACTATGGCTACACCTTC.

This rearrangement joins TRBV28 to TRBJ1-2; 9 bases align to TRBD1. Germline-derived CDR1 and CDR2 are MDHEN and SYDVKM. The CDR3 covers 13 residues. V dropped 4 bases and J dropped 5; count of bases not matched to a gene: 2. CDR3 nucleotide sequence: TGTGCCAGCAGTTCCGACAGGGGGTATGGCTACACCTTC. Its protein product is CASSSDRGYGYTF.